The T cell receptor beta chain described here comes from a study of shared clonotypes between healthy human individuals. Investigators divided CD4+ cells into CD45RA+ naive and CD45RA-negative memory subsets. Study-level points and caveats: Rarefaction gave evidence that sorted-subset sequencing remained incomplete despite large depth. The study found lower generation probabilities in non-shared clonotypes than in those shared by all four donors. Estimated richness was generally greater in naive than memory subsets.

As concerns this clone: Its antigen is undetermined.

Some clones are missing from TCRdb's copy, which holds only in-frame ones; the method was immunoSEQ multiplex PCR. The table lists 300,000 or so clones, under 80% of them singletons. This receptor was identified in a man aged 25 to 40 in good health. The material sequenced was memory CD4+ T cells sorted from blood. As for subset: CD45RA-negative fraction.

CDR3 sequence reads: CASSIETGATYEQYF. The CDR3 nucleotides read TGTGCCAGTAGTATAGAGACAGGGGCCACCTACGAGCAGTACTTC. The chain is built from TRBV19 and TRBJ2-7; 8 positions agree with TRBD1. V trimming: 0 bases; J trimming: 2 bases; junction bases outside the gene matches: 3. Germline CDR1 and CDR2: LNHDA and SQIVND (reference sequence). The CDR3 spans 15 residues.